The present TCR beta chain was sequenced within a study of beta chain features in type 1 diabetes. Findings of the study overall: Compared to healthy donors, patients appeared to have naive, central memory and Treg TCRB repertoires that were more alike.

The CDR3 loop spans 14 amino acids. Germline CDR1 and CDR2: SQVTM and ANQGSEA. Trimming left V 3 bases short and J 5 bases short, with 16 bases between. Reverse transcription of all isolated RNA meant that expressed TCRB transcripts were sequenced. Assay: immunoSEQ multiplex PCR; the TCRdb copy retains only in-frame clones and omits some. The table shows just over 450,000 clones, with roughly 30% occurring only once. In the case of this clone: The antigen is undetermined.

The clonotype was recovered from a man aged 18 to 29 in good health. The chain couples TRBV29-1 to TRBJ2-5, with unresolved D. The sample consisted of naive CD4+ T cells from blood. CDR3 protein: CSVERLLPDETQYF. The CDR3 DNA is TGCAGCGTTGAGAGGTTGCTACCAGACGAGACCCAGTACTTC.